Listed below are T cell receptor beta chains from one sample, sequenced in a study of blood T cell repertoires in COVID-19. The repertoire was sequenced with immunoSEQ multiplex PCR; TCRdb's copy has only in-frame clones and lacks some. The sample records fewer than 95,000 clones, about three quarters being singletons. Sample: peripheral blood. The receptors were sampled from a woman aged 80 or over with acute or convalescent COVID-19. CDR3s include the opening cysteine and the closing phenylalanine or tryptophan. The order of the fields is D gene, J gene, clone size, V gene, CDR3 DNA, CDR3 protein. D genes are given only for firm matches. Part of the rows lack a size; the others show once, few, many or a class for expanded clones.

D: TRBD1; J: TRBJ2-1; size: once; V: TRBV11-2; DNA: TGTGCCAGCAGCCCCGGGACAGGGGGTTACAATGAGCAGTTCTTC; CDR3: CASSPGTGGYNEQFF
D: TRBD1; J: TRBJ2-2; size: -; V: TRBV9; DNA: TGTGCCAGCAGCGTAGACAGGGGGTGGGCCGGGGAGCTGTTTTTT; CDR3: CASSVDRGWAGELFF
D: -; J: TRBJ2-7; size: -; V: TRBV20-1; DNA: TGCAGTGTCATCCAGGGCTACGAGCAGTACTTC; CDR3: CSVIQGYEQYF
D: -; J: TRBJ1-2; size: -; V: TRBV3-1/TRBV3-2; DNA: TGTGCCAGCAGCCAATTCCTCGGCTACACCTTC; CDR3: CASSQFLGYTF
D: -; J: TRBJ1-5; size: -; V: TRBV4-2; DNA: TGTGCCAGCAGCCAAGATTTAAAGGGGCAGCCCCAGCATTTT; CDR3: CASSQDLKGQPQHF
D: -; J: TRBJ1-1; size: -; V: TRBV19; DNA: TGTGCCAGTAGATCGGGAGAAGGGGCGACTGAAGCTTTCTTT; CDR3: CASRSGEGATEAFF
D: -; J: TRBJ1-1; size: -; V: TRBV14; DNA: TGTGCCAGCAGCCAATTAAACGAGGAAAGAGTAGCTTTCTTT; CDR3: CASSQLNEERVAFF
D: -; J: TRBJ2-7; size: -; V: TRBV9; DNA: TGTGCCAGCAGCAATATTCTAGGGAGCGAGCAGTACTTC; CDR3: CASSNILGSEQYF
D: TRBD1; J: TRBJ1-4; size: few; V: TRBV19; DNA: TGTGCCAGTAGCCAGACAGGGAACAATGAAAAACTGTTTTTT; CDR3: CASSQTGNNEKLFF
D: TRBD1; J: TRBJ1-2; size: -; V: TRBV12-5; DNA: TGTGCTAGTGGTTGGGGGACAGGGGGTATGACTAACTATGGCTACACCTTC; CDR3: CASGWGTGGMTNYGYTF
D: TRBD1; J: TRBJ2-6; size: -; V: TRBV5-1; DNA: TGCGCCAGCAGCGCGACGAACGCAGCCGGGACAGAAGCTGGAGAGAGGGCCAACGTCCTGACTTTC; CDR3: CASSATNAAGTEAGERANVLTF
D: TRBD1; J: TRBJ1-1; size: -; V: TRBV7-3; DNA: TGTGCCAGCAGCTTACAGGGGGGCAGCGCCAACACTGAAGCTTTCTTT; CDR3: CASSLQGGSANTEAFF
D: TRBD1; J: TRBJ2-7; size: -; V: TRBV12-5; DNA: TGTGCTAGTGGTTTGGAACCCGGGACAGGGTACCACTACGAGCAGTACTTC; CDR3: CASGLEPGTGYHYEQYF
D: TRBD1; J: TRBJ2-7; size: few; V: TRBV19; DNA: TGTGCCAGTAGTCCCACAGGGGAGACTCTGGGGGAGCAGTACTTC; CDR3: CASSPTGETLGEQYF
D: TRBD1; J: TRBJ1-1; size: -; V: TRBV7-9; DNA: TGTGCCAGCAGCCCCGGGACAGGGGGCAAAACTGAAGCTTTCTTT; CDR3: CASSPGTGGKTEAFF
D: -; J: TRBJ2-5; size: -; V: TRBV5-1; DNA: TGCGCCAGCAGCTTTAATTGGGGGCGCGGGGAGACCCAGTACTTC; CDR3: CASSFNWGRGETQYF
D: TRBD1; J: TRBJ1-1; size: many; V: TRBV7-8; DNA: TGTGCCAGCAGCTTATCCGGGACAGGACTTAACACTGAAGCTTTCTTT; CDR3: CASSLSGTGLNTEAFF
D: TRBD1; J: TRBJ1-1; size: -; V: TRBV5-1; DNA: TGCGCCAGCAGCCCAGGGGGAGTTGGCACTGAAGCTTTCTTT; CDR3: CASSPGGVGTEAFF
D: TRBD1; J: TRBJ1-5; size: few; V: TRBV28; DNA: TGTGCCAGCAGAGGATGGGACAGAAGCAATCAGCCCCAGCATTTT; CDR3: CASRGWDRSNQPQHF
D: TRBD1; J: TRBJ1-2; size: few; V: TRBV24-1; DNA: TGTGCCACCAGTGACCCACGGGACAGGGGAGACTATGGCTACACCTTC; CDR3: CATSDPRDRGDYGYTF
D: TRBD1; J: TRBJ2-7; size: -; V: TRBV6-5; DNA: TGTGCCAGCAGTTACTCGCCAACAGGGGGCTACGAGCAGTACTTC; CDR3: CASSYSPTGGYEQYF
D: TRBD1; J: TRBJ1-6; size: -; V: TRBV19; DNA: TGTGCCAGTAGTCGTAGGACAGGGCGCTCCTATAATTCACCCCTCCACTTT; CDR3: CASSRRTGRSYNSPLHF
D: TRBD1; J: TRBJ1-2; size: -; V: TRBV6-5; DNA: TGTGCCAGCAGTTCCCTTGGGACAGCGAACTATGGCTACACCTTC; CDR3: CASSSLGTANYGYTF
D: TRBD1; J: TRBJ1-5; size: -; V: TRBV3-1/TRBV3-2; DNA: TGTGCCAGCAGCCAGTCGGGACAGGGTCTGCCCCAGCATTTT; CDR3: CASSQSGQGLPQHF
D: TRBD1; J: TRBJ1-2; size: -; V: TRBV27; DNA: TGTGCCAGCGCTGGCTGGGACAGGGGTACCTATGGCTACACCTTC; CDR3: CASAGWDRGTYGYTF
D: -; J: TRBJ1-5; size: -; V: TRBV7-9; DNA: TGTGCCAGCAGCTTGGGCCCTGATCAGCCCCAGCATTTT; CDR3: CASSLGPDQPQHF
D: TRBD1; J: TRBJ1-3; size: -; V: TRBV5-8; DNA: TGTGCCAGCAGCCTGACAGGGACTCATGGAAACACCATATATTTT; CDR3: CASSLTGTHGNTIYF
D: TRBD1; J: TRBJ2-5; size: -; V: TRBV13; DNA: TGTGCCAGCAGCTTACCCGACAGGGTTGAGACCCAGTACTTC; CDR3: CASSLPDRVETQYF
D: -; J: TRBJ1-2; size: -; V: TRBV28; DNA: TGTGCCAGCAGCCGCCGGGGAGCTAACTATGGCTACACCTTC; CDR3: CASSRRGANYGYTF
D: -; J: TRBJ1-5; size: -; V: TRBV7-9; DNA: TGTGCCAGCAGCGATACTAATCAGCCCCAGCATTTT; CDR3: CASSDTNQPQHF
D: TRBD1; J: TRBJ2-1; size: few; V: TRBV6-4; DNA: TGTGCCAGCAGTGCTTCCGACAGGGTCGTCAATGAGCAGTTCTTC; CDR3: CASSASDRVVNEQFF
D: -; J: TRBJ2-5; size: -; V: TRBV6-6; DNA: TGTGCCAGCAGTCCCCCAGGAGGGGGCAGGGAGACCCAGTACTTC; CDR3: CASSPPGGGRETQYF
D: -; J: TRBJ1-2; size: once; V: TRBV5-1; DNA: TGCGCCAGCAGCGGTGGAGGGAGTGTGAGCTATGGCTACACCTTC; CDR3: CASSGGGSVSYGYTF
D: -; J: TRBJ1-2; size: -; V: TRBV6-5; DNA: TGTGCCAGCGGGCGGGGCGCGAGATCTAACTATGGCTACACCTTC; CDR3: CASGRGARSNYGYTF
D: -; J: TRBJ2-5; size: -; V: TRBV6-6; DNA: TGTGCCAGCCGAGGACAGTCTATTCAAGAGACCCAGTACTTC; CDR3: CASRGQSIQETQYF
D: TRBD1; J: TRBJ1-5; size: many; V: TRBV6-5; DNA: TGTGCCAGCAAAGGTTACAGGGGGCTTAATCAGCCCCAGCATTTT; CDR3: CASKGYRGLNQPQHF
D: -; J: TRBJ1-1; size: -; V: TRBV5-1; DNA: TGCGCCAGCAGCTTAACGCGAGCCGTCACTGAAGCTTTCTTT; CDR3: CASSLTRAVTEAFF
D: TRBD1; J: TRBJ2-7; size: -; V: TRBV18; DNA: TGTGCCAGCTCACCTGGACAGGGCGACTACGAGCAGTACTTC; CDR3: CASSPGQGDYEQYF
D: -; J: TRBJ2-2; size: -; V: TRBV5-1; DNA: TGCGCCAGCAAGCTGGGGCACACCGGGGAGCTGTTTTTT; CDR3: CASKLGHTGELFF
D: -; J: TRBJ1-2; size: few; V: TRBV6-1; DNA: TGTGCCAGCAGTGAAGTGTACCGGGAATTGGGCTATGGCTACACCTTC; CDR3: CASSEVYRELGYGYTF
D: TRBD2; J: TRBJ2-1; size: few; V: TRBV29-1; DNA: TGCAGCGTTGGATCCAGCGGGGCTGGGAATGAGCAGTTCTTC; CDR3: CSVGSSGAGNEQFF
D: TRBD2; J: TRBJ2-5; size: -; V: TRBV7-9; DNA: TGTGCCAGCAGCTTTCTAGCGGGGGGGCGAGAGACCCAGTACTTC; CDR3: CASSFLAGGRETQYF
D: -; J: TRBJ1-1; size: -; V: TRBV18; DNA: TGTGCCAGCTCGTCGCCGAGGGGGATGAACACTGAAGCTTTCTTT; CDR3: CASSSPRGMNTEAFF
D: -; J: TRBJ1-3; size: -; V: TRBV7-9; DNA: TGTGCCAGCAGCCTTGGACTAGCTGGAAACACCATATATTTT; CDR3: CASSLGLAGNTIYF